This T cell receptor beta chain was obtained from a study of blood T cell repertoires in COVID-19. Background on the study: Researchers got acute and convalescent COVID-19 samples from the United States, Italy and Spain. Sources were T cells, B-cell-depleted T cells, or PBMCs; the material itself was cDNA or gDNA.

Authors' analysis steps: Using reference gene primer amplification, nucleated cell counts were estimated. Profiling relied on immunoSEQ multiplex PCR, and the TCRdb table lists in-frame clones only, not all of them. V, J and clone size reflect that table, while D and trimming were determined from the DNA. The table records around 220,000 clones, approximately 90% of them present only once. Sequenced sample: peripheral blood. This sequence was found in a woman in her forties who had recovered from COVID-19.

The CDR3 nucleotides read TGTGCCAGTAGCTCTCCCGGGACAGGGGACTATGGCTACACCTTC. This codes for CASSSPGTGDYGYTF. This chain uses TRBV19 with TRBJ1-2, with 10 bases that match TRBD1. Unmatched junction bases numbered 7, after V lost 6 bases and J lost 3 bases. Germline CDR1 LNHDA, CDR2 SQIVND (reference sequence). The CDR3 loop spans 15 amino acids.